This T cell receptor beta chain was captured by sequencing in a study of beta chain features in type 1 diabetes. The study's findings and limits: Across all four CD4+ subsets, people with type 1 diabetes showed modestly shorter TCRB CDR3s. The naive, central memory and Treg TCRB repertoires showed an apparent similarity that was greater among patients than among healthy donors. A possible short-template PCR bias applies equally to patients and controls.

The V end lost 6 bases, the J end lost 8 bases, and 19 bases lay between the germline ends. Germline V gives CDR1 LNHDA, CDR2 SQIVND (reference sequence). This CDR3 is 15 amino acids long. As for this clone: The target antigen is unknown.

Reverse transcribing all isolated RNA meant expressed TCRB transcripts were sequenced. The data were produced by immunoSEQ multiplex PCR, yet TCRdb's version contains in-frame clones alone and is incomplete. The top ten hold around 0.01% of the sample, which has around 360,000 clones, around 13% seen once. The receptor was isolated from a young woman with type 1 diabetes. What was sequenced was naive CD4+ T cells from blood. V is TRBV19 and J is TRBJ1-4; D possibly corresponds to TRBD1 (6 bases). The CDR3 region has the DNA TGTGCCAGTAGGCTTGGACAGCCGCAGGAGGAAAAACTGTTTTTT. Translating it yields CASRLGQPQEEKLFF.